What follows are 25 T cell receptor beta chains derived from one specimen sequenced in a study of T cells in Graves' hyperthyroidism and ophthalmopathy. The source material, RNA transcripts, was used to amplify TCR beta CDR3 regions. An initial round of RT-PCR targeting the TCR CDR3 relied on the HTBI primer set. TCRdb fed the multiplex PCR reads into MiXCR, producing one record per CDR3 protein. In the table there are about 500,000 distinct CDR3 sequences, around 14% of which are singletons. Sequencing was performed on blood. Receptors originate from a woman younger than 35 with Graves' hyperthyroidism.

About this clonotype: A much larger clone sits a single nucleotide away, making a read error possible. This chain links TRBV7-3 with TRBJ1-6; D gene uncertain. The CDR3 is 14 residues long. Germline-derived CDR1 and CDR2 are SGHTA and FQGTGA. CDR3 in amino acids: CASSRATNGSPLRF. CDR3 coding DNA: TGTGCCAGCAGCCGGGCCACAAATGGTTCACCCCTCCGCTTT.

This clonotype came up many times. The rearrangement joins TRBV3-1 to TRBJ1-1; 7 positions agree with TRBD1. This CDR3 comprises 13 residues. The J segment lost 8 bases and the V segment lost 0 bases, leaving 3 bases of the junction unmatched. Germline V lookup: CDR1 LGHDT, CDR2 YNNKEL (reference sequence). The chain's CDR3 is CASSQDWDREAFF. The CDR3, as DNA: TGTGCCAGCAGCCAAGATTGGGACAGAGAAGCTTTCTTT.

This clonotype was seen at least ten times. The chain joins TRBV20-1 to TRBJ2-1; perhaps D is TRBD1 or TRBD2 (5 bases each). Trimming shortened V by 1 base and J by 2 bases, and 9 bases separated the two germline ends. This CDR3 is 14 amino acids long. The V gene's germline CDR1 is DFQATT and CDR2 SNEGSKA (reference sequence). For the CDR3, the DNA is TGCAGTGCTAGAGGGGGGACCACCTACAATGAGCAGTTCTTC. Translation: CSARGGTTYNEQFF.

Ten or more counts support this clonotype. V and J are TRBV7-9 and TRBJ2-1; possible D gene TRBD2, 6 bases. V dropped 1 base and J dropped 9 bases, with 10 bases sitting between them. Germline CDR1 is SEHNR and CDR2 is FQNEAQ (reference sequence). The CDR3 contains 13 residues. The CDR3 protein is CASSLGGLPEQFF. CDR3 DNA: TGTGCCAGCAGCTTAGGGGGACTCCCTGAGCAGTTCTTC.

This clonotype occurred a few times. Being one base from a much bigger clone, this may be a read error. The chain couples TRBV12-3 or TRBV12-4 to TRBJ2-5, with unresolved D. The CDR3 length is 12 residues. The CDR3 DNA reads as TGTGCCGGCAGTGGCCCCCAGGAGACCCAGTACTTC. Encoded protein: CAGSGPQETQYF.

This clonotype has more than one count but fewer than ten. The V gene is TRBV27, the J gene TRBJ1-6; D perhaps matches TRBD1 (5 bases). Trimming shortened V by 6 bases and J by 10 bases, and 16 bases separated the two germline ends. The germline V gene encodes CDR1 MNHEY and CDR2 SMNVEV (reference sequence). The CDR3 sequence is 14 residues long. The CDR3 here is CASSPTASRSPLHF. For the CDR3, the DNA is TGTGCCAGCAGCCCGACAGCGAGTAGGTCACCCCTCCACTTT.

In this sample, this clonotype turned up a few times. The V gene is TRBV29-1, the J gene TRBJ2-7, with 8 bases lining up with TRBD2. V lost 6 bases to trimming and J lost 2 bases; unmatched junction nucleotides: 6. The CDR3 spans 13 residues. The germline V gene has CDR1 SQVTM and CDR2 ANQGSEA. The CDR3 region has the DNA TGCAGCGTATCCGGGACTAGTACCTACGAGCAGTACTTC. Protein product: CSVSGTSTYEQYF.

This clonotype was seen repeatedly, ten times or more. The chain uses TRBV25-1 and TRBJ2-3, with 12 bases aligning to TRBD2. V trimming: 3 bases; J trimming: 0 bases; junction bases outside the gene matches: 1. Germline CDR1 MGHDK, CDR2 SYGVNS. This CDR3 is 16 amino acids long. The CDR3 nucleotides read TGTGCCAGCAGTGACGGACTAGCGGGGAGCACAGATACGCAGTATTTT. Translation: CASSDGLAGSTDTQYF.

The V call is TRBV12-3 or TRBV12-4, the J call TRBJ1-2; D perhaps matches TRBD1 (6 bases). V lost 2 bases and J 4 bases, leaving 8 bases between the germline ends. CDR3 length equals 13 residues. CDR3 coding DNA: TGTGCCAGCAGTTTACAGGACAGCTATGGCTACACCTTC. Its protein is CASSLQDSYGYTF.

This clonotype has a count of ten or more. The V gene is TRBV9, the J gene TRBJ1-2; a weak D match, TRBD1 (5 bases). The length of the CDR3 is 13 residues. Germline V CDR1 and CDR2: SGDLS, YYNGEE. V was shortened by 3 bases and J by 2 bases, with 8 bases between the two germline ends. The CDR3 is CASSATVNYGYTF. The CDR3 nucleotides are TGTGCCAGCAGCGCGACAGTCAACTATGGCTACACCTTC.

This clonotype was picked up many times. V and J are TRBV30 and TRBJ2-1; D assignment may be TRBD1 or TRBD2 (5 bases each). V lost 2 bases to trimming and J lost 4 bases, with 12 bases between them. CDR3 length: 14 amino acids. From germline, CDR1 is GTSNPN and CDR2 SVGIG (reference sequence). CDR3 nucleotides: TGTGCCTGGAGTCTTTACGGGGCTTACAATGAGCAGTTCTTC. Its translation: CAWSLYGAYNEQFF.

This clonotype has ten or more counts. The V gene is TRBV18, the J gene TRBJ1-5; D gene uncertain. V was clipped by 1 base and J by 7 bases, with 11 bases between them. This CDR3 has 14 residues. Looked up from germline, CDR1 is KGHSH and CDR2 is LQKENI. The CDR3 region is CASSPLSGEQPQHF. The DNA for the CDR3 is TGTGCCAGCTCACCACTGTCGGGTGAGCAGCCCCAGCATTTT.

In this sample, this clonotype turned up many times. The rearrangement joins TRBV30 to TRBJ2-5, with 12 bases identical to TRBD1. The CDR3 sequence is 21 residues long. The germline CDR1 and CDR2 sequences are GTSNPN and SVGIG (reference sequence). With V trimmed by 0 bases and J by 2 bases, 19 bases remained unmatched. The CDR3 loop reads CAWSVLSASRDRGRAQETQYF. In DNA, the CDR3 is TGTGCCTGGAGTGTACTGAGTGCCTCCCGGGACAGGGGGCGAGCGCAAGAGACCCAGTACTTC.

Many counts were recorded for this clonotype. At one end the junction does not follow the germline gene, possibly because of a read error. CDR3 DNA: TGTGCCAGCGAGGGGAAAGGGGAGATCCAGTACTTC. Protein product: CASEGKGEIQYF. The chain is built from TRBV11-3 and TRBJ2-5, with D perhaps being TRBD1 or TRBD2 (5 bases each). The CDR3 has 12 amino acids. The germline V gene encodes CDR1 SGHNT and CDR2 YENEEA. Based on the CDR3 plus reference TRBV11-3 and TRBJ2-5, the full variable domain is EAGVVQSPRYKIIEKKQPVAFWCNPISGHNTLYWYLQNLGQGPELLIRYENEEAVDDSQLPKDRFSAERLKGVDSTLKIQPAELGDSAVYLCASEGKGEIQYFGPGTRLLVL.

At least ten counts were recorded for this clonotype. CDR3 sequence reads: CASSFAGRDTQYF. Here the CDR3 DNA reads TGTGCCAGCAGTTTCGCGGGTAGAGATACGCAGTATTTT. The rearrangement links TRBV6-5 to TRBJ2-3, with D possibly matching TRBD2 (5 bases). Germline CDR1 MNHEY, CDR2 SVGAGI. The CDR3 totals 13 residues. The ends were cut back, 4 bases at V and 5 bases at J, with 10 bases in the middle.

This clonotype has at least ten counts. The J gene is TRBJ2-3, the V gene TRBV12-3 or TRBV12-4; TRBD2 agrees at 8 bases. The CDR3 has 18 residues. The trim removed 0 bases at V and 2 bases at J, leaving 10 bases unmatched. DNA for the CDR3: TGTGCCAGCAGTTTAGCCTTCCGGGGGGGCGGAGTCACAGATACGCAGTATTTT. Translating it yields CASSLAFRGGGVTDTQYF.

The chain carries TRBV18 and TRBJ2-3; D not resolved. Trimming took off 3 bases at V and 6 bases at J, with 7 bases between the two ends. The germline V gene has CDR1 KGHSH and CDR2 LQKENI. CDR3 length: 12 amino acids. The CDR3 spells CASSPEMDTQYF. DNA of the CDR3: TGTGCCAGCTCACCCGAGATGGATACGCAGTATTTT.

This clonotype showed up many times. The rearrangement joins TRBV11-2 to TRBJ2-1; the match to TRBD2 covers 9 bases. V was clipped by 5 bases and J by 8 bases; unmatched bases: 10. CDR3 size: 15 residues. CDR1 is SGHAT, CDR2 FQNNGV, per germline. The CDR3 DNA follows: TGTGCCAGCAGCCCAAGGCCTAGCGGGATGGATGAGCAGTTCTTC. As protein: CASSPRPSGMDEQFF.

The sample holds many counts of this clonotype. The chain has TRBV20-1 and TRBJ2-7, with D perhaps TRBD2 (5 bases). Germline V CDR1 and CDR2: DFQATT, SNEGSKA (reference sequence). The CDR3 spans 13 residues. The ends were cut back, 6 bases at V and 1 base at J, with 13 bases in the middle. The CDR3 loop reads CSAVYGNSYEQYF. The CDR3 DNA follows: TGCAGTGCAGTTTACGGGAATTCCTACGAGCAGTACTTC.

This clonotype came up many times. The chain carries TRBV3-1 and TRBJ2-1; TRBD1 matches 7 bases. The CDR3 contains 16 residues. The V gene's germline CDR1 is LGHDT and CDR2 YNNKEL (reference sequence). With V trimmed by 1 base and J by 7 bases, 10 bases remained unmatched. CDR3: CASSQVRGRMGNEQFF. As DNA, the CDR3 is TGTGCCAGCAGCCAAGTCAGGGGGAGAATGGGGAATGAGCAGTTCTTC.

This clonotype has at least ten counts. V gene TRBV5-1 combines with J gene TRBJ2-1; no definite D call. CDR1 is SGHRS, CDR2 YFSETQ, per germline. The ends were cut back, 4 bases at V and 2 bases at J, with 16 bases in the middle. The CDR3 runs 16 residues. The CDR3 nucleotides are TGCGCCAGCAGCACCCTTGCCGCGGATACCTACAATGAGCAGTTCTTC. The encoded protein is CASSTLAADTYNEQFF.

The table lists this clonotype with many counts. The chain links TRBV30 to TRBJ1-1; maybe TRBD1 (5 bases). CDR1 and CDR2 from the germline V gene are GTSNPN and SVGIG (reference sequence). V was pared by 7 bases and J by 6 bases, with 18 bases between. The CDR3 runs to 13 residues. CDR3 nucleotides: TGTGCCTACACGACAGTCGTCCCCCCTGAAGCTTTCTTT. Translating it yields CAYTTVVPPEAFF.

This clonotype appeared many times. This chain connects TRBV14 to TRBJ1-6; a weak D match, TRBD1 (6 bases). Germline CDR1 is SGHDN and CDR2 is FVKESK. The CDR3 runs 14 residues. V dropped 4 bases and J dropped 7 bases, with 11 bases sitting between them. CDR3 amino acids: CASSRNTGNSPLHF. DNA for the CDR3: TGTGCCAGCAGCCGCAACACAGGGAATTCACCCCTCCACTTT.

This clonotype has ten or more counts. The chain carries TRBV12-3 or TRBV12-4 and TRBJ1-1; D may be TRBD1 (6 bases). Trimming stripped 2 bases from V and 2 bases from J, with 9 bases between. CDR3 length: 14 residues. CDR3 coding DNA: TGTGCCAGCAGTTTAAGACAGGCAAACACTGAAGCTTTCTTT. Protein product: CASSLRQANTEAFF.

V and J are TRBV19 and TRBJ1-1; possibly TRBD1 for D (6 bases). This CDR3 comprises 14 residues. Germline loops: CDR1 LNHDA, CDR2 SQIVND (reference sequence). V lost 3 bases, J lost 6 bases, and 14 bases lay in between. CDR3 sequence: CASSIDRPTAEAFF. The CDR3 nucleotides are TGTGCCAGTAGTATTGACAGGCCGACGGCTGAAGCTTTCTTT.